The T cell receptor beta chain under discussion was sequenced for a study of PD-1 blockade in mismatch repair-deficient tumors. Turning to the study itself: Patients had 12 mismatch repair-deficient cancer types, all previously treated and progressing.

V was clipped by 3 bases and J by 2 bases, with 5 bases between them. This CDR3 spans 11 amino acids. CDR1 and CDR2 (germline): SQVTM, ANQGSEA. TCRdb keeps only in-frame clones here, not all; method: immunoSEQ multiplex PCR. The sample holds tens of thousands of clones, approximately 82% seen once. The J gene is TRBJ2-7, the V gene TRBV29-1; possibly TRBD1 for D (5 bases). Sequenced material: peripheral blood, taken 2 weeks after starting pembrolizumab. This TCR came from an adult with mismatch repair-deficient cancer. CDR3 bases: TGCAGCGTTGAGGACACCTACGAGCAGTACTTC. It encodes CSVEDTYEQYF.